The present entry profiles one TCR beta chain with its context. The antigen remains undetermined. Additional DNA sequences in this sample encode the identical CDR3. This specimen comes from a study of cytomegalovirus exposure and HLA in healthy donors. Looking at the study overall: In an earlier analysis, 95 million to 140 million unique TCR beta sequences were found from 200 million or so T cells. Study results and limitations: Later analysis identified a missense DCLRE1C variant that was linked to TCR beta V- and J-gene trimming.

This CDR3 spans 14 amino acids. Between the trimmed V and J ends, which lost 4 bases and 4 bases, there was a span of 15 bases. CDR1 and CDR2 from the germline V gene are SGHDT and YYEEEE. The PCR had 60 Vbeta and 13 Jbeta primers. Repertoires were generated with immunoSEQ multiplex PCR, while TCRdb's copy carries only in-frame clones and drops some. The sample records roughly 100,000 clones, 12% to 15% being singletons. The sequenced sample was PBMCs. This clonotype was sampled from a female donor in good health and CMV-seronegative. The chain couples TRBV5-6 to TRBJ2-7, with D possibly TRBD1 on 6 matching bases. CDR3 in amino acids: CASSTRTEKYEQYF. The CDR3 DNA sequence: TGTGCCAGCAGCACGCGGACAGAGAAGTACGAGCAGTACTTC.